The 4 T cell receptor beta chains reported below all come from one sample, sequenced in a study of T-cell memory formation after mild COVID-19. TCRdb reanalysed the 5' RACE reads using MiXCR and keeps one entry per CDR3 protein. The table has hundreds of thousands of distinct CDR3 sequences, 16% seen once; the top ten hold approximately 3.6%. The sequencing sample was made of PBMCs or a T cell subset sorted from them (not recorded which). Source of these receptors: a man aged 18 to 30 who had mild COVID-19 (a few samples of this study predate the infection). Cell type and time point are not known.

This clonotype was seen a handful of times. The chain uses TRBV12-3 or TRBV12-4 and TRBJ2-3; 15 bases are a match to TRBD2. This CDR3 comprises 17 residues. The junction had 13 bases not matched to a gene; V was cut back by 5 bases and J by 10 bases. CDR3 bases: TGTGCCAGCAGTCCTCAGCCCGGACTAGCGGGGGGGCCCTCGCAGTATTTT. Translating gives CASSPQPGLAGGPSQYF.

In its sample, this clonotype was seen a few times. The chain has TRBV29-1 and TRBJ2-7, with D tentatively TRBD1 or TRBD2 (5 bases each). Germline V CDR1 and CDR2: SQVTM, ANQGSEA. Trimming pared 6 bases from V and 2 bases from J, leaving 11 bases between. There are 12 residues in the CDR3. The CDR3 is CSVPGSPYEQYV. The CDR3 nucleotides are TGCAGCGTCCCAGGGAGCCCCTACGAGCAGTACGTC.

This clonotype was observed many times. This chain's CDR3 is CSAARPPDTQYF. In DNA form, the CDR3 reads TGCAGTGCCGCTAGACCCCCAGATACGCAGTATTTT. The chain employs TRBV20-1 and TRBJ2-3; D unclear. Germline V gene sequence: CDR1 DFQATT, CDR2 SNEGSKA (reference sequence). The CDR3 has 12 residues. Trimming pared 6 bases from V and 4 bases from J, leaving 11 bases between.

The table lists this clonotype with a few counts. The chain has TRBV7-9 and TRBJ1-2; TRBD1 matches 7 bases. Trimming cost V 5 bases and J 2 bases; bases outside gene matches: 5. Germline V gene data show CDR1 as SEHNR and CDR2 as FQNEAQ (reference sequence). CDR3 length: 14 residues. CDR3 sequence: CASSQGQTNYGYTF. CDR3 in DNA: TGTGCCAGCAGCCAGGGACAGACGAACTATGGCTACACCTTC.